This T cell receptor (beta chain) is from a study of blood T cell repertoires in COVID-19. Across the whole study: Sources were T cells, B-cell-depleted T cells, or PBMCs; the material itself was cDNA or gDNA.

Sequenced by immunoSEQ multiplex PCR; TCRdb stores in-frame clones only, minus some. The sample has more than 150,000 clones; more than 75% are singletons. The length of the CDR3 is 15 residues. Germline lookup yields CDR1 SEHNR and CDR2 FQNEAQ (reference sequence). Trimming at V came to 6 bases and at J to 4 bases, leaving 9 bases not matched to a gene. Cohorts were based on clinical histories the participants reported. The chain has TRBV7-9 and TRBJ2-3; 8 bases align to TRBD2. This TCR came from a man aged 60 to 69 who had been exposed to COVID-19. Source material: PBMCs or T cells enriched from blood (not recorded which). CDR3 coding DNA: TGTGCCAGCAGGGGACCGGGCGGGAGGTCAGATACGCAGTATTTT. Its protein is CASRGPGGRSDTQYF.